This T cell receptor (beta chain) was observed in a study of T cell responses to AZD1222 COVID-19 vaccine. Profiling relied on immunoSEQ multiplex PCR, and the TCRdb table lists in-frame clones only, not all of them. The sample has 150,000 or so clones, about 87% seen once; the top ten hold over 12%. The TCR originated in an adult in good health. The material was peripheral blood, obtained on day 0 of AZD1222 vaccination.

CDR3 region: CASGLESNQPQHF. CDR3 DNA: TGTGCTAGTGGTTTGGAAAGCAATCAGCCCCAGCATTTT. The chain links TRBV12-5 to TRBJ1-5; unclear D gene. This CDR3 has 13 amino acids. Looked up from germline, CDR1 is LGHNT and CDR2 is FRNRAP. Trimming stripped 1 base from V and 1 base from J, with 2 bases between.